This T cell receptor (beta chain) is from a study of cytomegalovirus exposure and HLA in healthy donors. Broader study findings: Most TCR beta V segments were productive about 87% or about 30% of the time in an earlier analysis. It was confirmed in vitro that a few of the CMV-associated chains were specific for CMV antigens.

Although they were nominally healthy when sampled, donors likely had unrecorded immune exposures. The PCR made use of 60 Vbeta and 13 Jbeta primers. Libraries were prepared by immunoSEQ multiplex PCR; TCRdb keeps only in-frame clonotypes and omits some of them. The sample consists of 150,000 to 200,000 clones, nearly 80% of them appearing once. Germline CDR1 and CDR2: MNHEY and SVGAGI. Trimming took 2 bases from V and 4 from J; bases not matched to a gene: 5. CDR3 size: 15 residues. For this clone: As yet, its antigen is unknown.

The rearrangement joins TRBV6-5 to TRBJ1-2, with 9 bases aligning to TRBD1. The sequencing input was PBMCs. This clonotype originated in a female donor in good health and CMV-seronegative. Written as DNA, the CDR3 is TGTGCCAGCAGTTACAAAGGGACAGGGCTCTATGGCTACACCTTC. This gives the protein CASSYKGTGLYGYTF.